This TCR beta chain was obtained from a study of CXCR3-negative and CXCR3-positive naive CD8 T cells. Broader study findings: Post-cryopreservation CXCR3 expression was partly diminished, and the bulk of assays employed fresh PBMCs. TRB CDR3 properties indicated TCR strength, while surface CD5 was similar across naive subsets. Comparison of naive CXCR3-negative and CXCR3-positive cells revealed similar TRBV-TRBJ usage, while memory cells differed.

CDR1 and CDR2 (germline): SQVTM, ANQGSEA. The CDR3 extends over 15 amino acids. In the case of this clonotype: Its antigen is unknown.

The authors made the TRB cDNA libraries by 5' RACE using UMI labels. TCRdb reprocessed the 5' RACE reads, keeping one entry per CDR3 protein, no DNA. This repertoire comprises 40,000 to 45,000 distinct CDR3 sequences; its ten largest clones make up around 15%. Sorting yielded triplicates of 300,000 cells for each CD8+ T cell subset. The sample taken for sequencing was memory CD8+ T cells from blood. The chain links TRBV29-1 to TRBJ2-1; TCRdb's assignment of TRBD1 cannot be checked, as there is no DNA. The sequence came from a human donor in good health. Some clones in this sample may be carry-over from other donors' samples. The chain's CDR3 is CSVQRDRGGGNEQFF.